A single sample is the source of the 20 T cell receptor beta chains below, sequenced in a study of CD8+ T cells in alopecia areata. Regarding treatment: oral pan-JAK inhibitor, 5-10 mg twice daily. Extracted RNA was reverse transcribed, and the resulting cDNA served as sequencing template. Data came from immunoSEQ multiplex PCR; TCRdb stores just in-frame clones and leaves some out. The sample yields about 150,000 clones, 65% seen once. The sequenced sample was CD4+ T cells sorted from blood, obtained at week 4, from a patient treated with tofacitinib. The receptors stem from a human donor with alopecia areata.

The rearrangement links TRBV2 to TRBJ2-5; possibly TRBD2 for D (5 bases). The last part of the DNA fits TRBJ2-7 better; the J call may be wrong. From germline, CDR1 is SNHLY and CDR2 FYNNEI. This CDR3 has 14 residues. CDR3 coding DNA: TGTGCCAGCAATAAGGACTCAAGCTCCTACGAGCAGTACTTC. It yields the protein CASNKDSSSYEQYF.

The chain recombines TRBV2 with TRBJ2-7; 9 positions match TRBD1. The trim removed 8 bases at V and 3 bases at J, leaving 5 bases unmatched. Germline CDR1 is SNHLY and CDR2 is FYNNEI. The CDR3 extends over 13 amino acids. The CDR3 protein is CASRRTGVYEQYF. DNA of the CDR3: TGTGCCAGCCGGAGGACAGGGGTCTACGAGCAGTACTTC.

For the CDR3, the DNA is TGTGCCAGCAGCCAAGATCTATCGACAGGTGAAGCTTTCTTT. It encodes CASSQDLSTGEAFF. The V call is TRBV14, the J call TRBJ1-1; possibly TRBD1 for D (6 bases). CDR1 and CDR2 (germline): SGHDN, FVKESK. The CDR3 totals 14 residues. The V gene lost 0 bases and the J gene lost 7 bases, with 12 bases spanning the gap.

V and J are TRBV27 and TRBJ2-3; 9 bases map to TRBD2. Trimming removed 3 bases from V and 0 bases from J; junction bases left unmatched: 1. The germline CDR1 and CDR2 sequences are MNHEY and SMNVEV (reference sequence). The CDR3 runs to 15 residues. For the CDR3, the DNA is TGTGCCAGCAGTTTCCTAGCGGGAAGCACAGATACGCAGTATTTT. Encoded protein: CASSFLAGSTDTQYF.

This clone was detected a few times. This sequence joins TRBV30 and TRBJ2-5; D uncertain. The V and J ends lost 0 bases and 5 bases respectively, with 10 bases between them. Germline values: CDR1 GTSNPN, CDR2 SVGIG (reference sequence). The CDR3 is made up of 13 amino acids. The CDR3 region has the DNA TGTGCCTGGAGTGTCGTGGACGGCGAGACCCAGTACTTC. Protein sequence: CAWSVVDGETQYF.

The chain joins TRBV30 to TRBJ1-6; D gene uncertain. The V gene's germline CDR1 is GTSNPN and CDR2 SVGIG (reference sequence). The CDR3 loop spans 13 amino acids. V was clipped by 5 bases and J by 10 bases, with 15 bases between them. The CDR3, as DNA: TGTGCCTGGGGTCGAGAGGTGGGGTCACCCCTCCACTTT. Protein product: CAWGREVGSPLHF.

The chain uses TRBV9 and TRBJ1-2, with no clear D. V was pared by 0 bases and J by 2 bases, with 11 bases between. The germline V gene encodes CDR1 SGDLS and CDR2 YYNGEE. The CDR3 is 15 amino acids. CDR3 sequence (DNA): TGTGCCAGCAGCGTAGGCGTCCAGCCCAACTATGGCTACACCTTC. Its translation is CASSVGVQPNYGYTF. The full variable domain, completed using reference TRBV9 and TRBJ1-2, is DSGVTQTPKHLITATGQRVTLRCSPRSGDLSVYWYQQSLDQGLQFLIQYYNGEERAKGNILERFSAQQFPDLHSELNLSSLELGDSALYFCASSVGVQPNYGYTFGSGTRLTVV.

Comment on this clone: Within the sample, other DNA sequences also encode this same CDR3. The chain employs TRBV30 and TRBJ1-6; 9 nucleotides line up with TRBD1. The V segment lost 7 bases and the J segment 6 bases; nucleotides outside the gene matches: 4. Germline CDR1 is GTSNPN and CDR2 is SVGIG (reference sequence). This CDR3 is built from 13 residues. The CDR3: CASLTGGNSPLHF. Written as DNA, the CDR3 is TGTGCCTCCCTGACAGGGGGTAATTCACCCCTCCACTTT.

The table lists this clone with a few counts. V gene TRBV6-1 combines with J gene TRBJ1-2; TRBD1 aligns across 7 bases. Germline V CDR1 and CDR2: MNHNS, SASEGT. This CDR3 contains 16 residues. Losses at the gene ends were 0 bases for V and 4 bases for J; bases not matched to a gene: 8. The CDR3 spells CASSEAEGGVGYGYTF. The CDR3 DNA follows: TGTGCCAGCAGTGAAGCGGAAGGGGGCGTTGGCTATGGCTACACCTTC.

The J gene is TRBJ2-5, the V gene TRBV6-1, with TRBD1 matching over 8 bases. Germline trimming cut 10 bases from V and 5 bases from J; bases unmatched to any gene: 12. Germline V CDR1 and CDR2: MNHNS, SASEGT. The CDR3 sequence is 14 residues long. The CDR3 nucleotides read TGTGCCATTAGAATGGACAGGGTGAAGGAGACCCAGTACTTC. Protein product: CAIRMDRVKETQYF.

V usage is TRBV5-1 and J usage is TRBJ2-3; 8 bases are shared with TRBD2. Germline V gives CDR1 SGHRS, CDR2 YFSETQ. V lost 0 bases, J lost 4 bases, and 10 bases stayed unmatched. This CDR3 is built from 17 residues. CDR3 nucleotide sequence: TGCGCCAGCAGCTTGGGGATCGCCGGGGGGGCGGCAGATACGCAGTATTTT. Protein product: CASSLGIAGGAADTQYF.

The DNA for the CDR3 is TGCAGCGTTGGATGGCGGGGGGAATACAATGAGCAGTTCTTC. This sequence encodes CSVGWRGEYNEQFF. The V and J genes are TRBV29-1 and TRBJ2-1, with 8 bases identical to TRBD2. The CDR3 runs to 14 residues. CDR1 is SQVTM, CDR2 ANQGSEA, per germline. V lost 4 bases to trimming and J lost 4 bases; unmatched junction nucleotides: 6.

The table lists this clone with a few counts. The chain employs TRBV29-1 and TRBJ1-1; TRBD1 matches at 7 bases. There are 12 residues in the CDR3. From germline, CDR1 is SQVTM and CDR2 ANQGSEA. Trimming took 7 bases from V and 5 from J; bases not matched to a gene: 7. The CDR3 loop reads CSADRDGTEAFF. For the CDR3, the DNA is TGCAGCGCCGACAGGGATGGGACTGAAGCTTTCTTT.

The rearrangement links TRBV10-3 to TRBJ2-1; no firm D call. The CDR3 length is 13 residues. Germline V gene lookup returns CDR1 ENHRY and CDR2 SYGVKD. The V gene lost 0 bases and the J gene lost 11 bases, with 11 bases spanning the gap. The CDR3 DNA reads TGTGCCATCAGTGAGTCTGTGAAGGAGAAGCAGTTCTTC. Residues: CAISESVKEKQFF.

The CDR3 sequence: CAWSIRGTEAFF. CDR3 bases: TGTGCCTGGAGTATAAGGGGCACTGAAGCTTTCTTT. The gene calls are TRBV30 and TRBJ1-1; TRBD1 might be the D (5 bases). Germline V gene sequence: CDR1 GTSNPN, CDR2 SVGIG (reference sequence). Trimming removed 2 bases from V and 4 bases from J, with 8 bases in between. This CDR3 contains 12 residues.

This sequence joins TRBV4-1 and TRBJ1-4, with TRBD1 identical over 8 bases. The CDR3 loop spans 17 amino acids. CDR1 is MGHRA, CDR2 YSYEKL, per germline. Trimming removed 2 bases from V and 0 bases from J; junction bases left unmatched: 5. CDR3 loop: CASSQPDRETTNEKLFF. As DNA, the CDR3 is TGCGCCAGCAGCCAACCGGACAGGGAGACAACTAATGAAAAACTGTTTTTT.

The chain employs TRBV30 and TRBJ2-7, with TRBD1 matching over 7 bases. The length of the CDR3 is 16 residues. From germline, CDR1 is GTSNPN and CDR2 SVGIG (reference sequence). V was pared by 4 bases and J by 2 bases, with 14 bases of the junction left unmatched. For the CDR3, the DNA is TGTGCCTGGACCTTACAGGGGACCCCAACCCCCTACGAGCAGTACTTC. Protein product: CAWTLQGTPTPYEQYF.

The chain carries TRBV30 and TRBJ2-6; D might be TRBD1 (6 bases). Trimming took 0 bases from V and 0 from J, leaving 15 bases between them. CDR3 length: 18 residues. The germline V gene encodes CDR1 GTSNPN and CDR2 SVGIG (reference sequence). CDR3 sequence: CAWSVGAFFTSGANVLTF. The CDR3 DNA sequence: TGTGCCTGGAGTGTGGGGGCATTTTTTACCTCTGGGGCCAACGTCCTGACTTTC.

In regard to this clone: The same CDR3 is also encoded by other DNA sequences in this sample. The chain employs TRBV29-1 and TRBJ1-2; 7 positions match TRBD1. The junction had 1 base not matched to a gene; V was cut back by 6 bases and J by 6 bases. Germline values: CDR1 SQVTM, CDR2 ANQGSEA. The CDR3 has 10 amino acids. The DNA for the CDR3 is TGCAGCGTCGACAGGGATGGCTACACCTTC. It yields the protein CSVDRDGYTF.

The chain is built from TRBV30 and TRBJ1-2, with a weak D call TRBD1 (5 bases). Germline CDR1 GTSNPN, CDR2 SVGIG (reference sequence). V shed 3 bases and J shed 1 base, with 6 bases lying between them. There are 12 residues in the CDR3. The CDR3 region has the DNA TGTGCCTGGAGGGGGGATAACTATGGCTACACCTTC. Translating it yields CAWRGDNYGYTF. The full variable domain, completed using reference TRBV30 and TRBJ1-2, is SQTIHQWPATLVQPVGSPLSLECTVEGTSNPNLYWYRQAAGRGLQLLFYSVGIGQISSEVPQNLSASRPQDRQFILSSKKLLLSDSGFYLCAWRGDNYGYTFGSGTRLTVV.